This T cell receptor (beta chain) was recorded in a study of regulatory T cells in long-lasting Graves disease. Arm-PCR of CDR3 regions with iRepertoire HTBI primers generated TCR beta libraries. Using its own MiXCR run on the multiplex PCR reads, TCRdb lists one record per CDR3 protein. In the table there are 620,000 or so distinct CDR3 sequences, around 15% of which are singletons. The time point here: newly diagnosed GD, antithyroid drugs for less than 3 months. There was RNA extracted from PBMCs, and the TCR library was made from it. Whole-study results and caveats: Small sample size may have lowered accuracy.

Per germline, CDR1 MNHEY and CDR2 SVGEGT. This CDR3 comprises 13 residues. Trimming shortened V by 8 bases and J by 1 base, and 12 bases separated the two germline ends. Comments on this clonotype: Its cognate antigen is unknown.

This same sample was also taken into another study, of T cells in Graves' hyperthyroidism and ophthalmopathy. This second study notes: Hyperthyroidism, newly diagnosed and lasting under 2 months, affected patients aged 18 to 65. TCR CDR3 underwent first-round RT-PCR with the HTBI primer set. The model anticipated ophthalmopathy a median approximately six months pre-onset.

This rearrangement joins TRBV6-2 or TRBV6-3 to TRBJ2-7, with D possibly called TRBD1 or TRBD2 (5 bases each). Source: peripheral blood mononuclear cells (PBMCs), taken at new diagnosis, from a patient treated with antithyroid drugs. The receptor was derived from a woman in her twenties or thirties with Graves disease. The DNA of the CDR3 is TGTGCCAGCTGGGACGCGGTTTCCTACGAGCAGTACTTC. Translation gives CASWDAVSYEQYF.